These 9 T cell receptor beta chains originate from one sample sequenced in a study of CXCR3-negative and CXCR3-positive naive CD8 T cells. The study made its TRB cDNA libraries by 5' RACE, adding UMI labels. TCRdb reworked the 5' RACE reads into one entry per CDR3 protein, no DNA. The sample's table shows 56,000 or so distinct CDR3 sequences. Sequenced sample: memory CD8+ T cells from blood. These receptors were obtained from a human donor in good health. Some clones in this sample may be carry-over from other donors' samples.

V and J are TRBV28 and TRBJ2-1; TCRdb selects TRBD1, and the lack of DNA leaves this call unchecked. The CDR3 contains 12 residues. Germline V lookup: CDR1 MDHEN, CDR2 SYDVKM. CDR3 sequence reads: CASSLLGDEQFF.

V gene TRBV13 combines with J gene TRBJ1-1; as DNA is missing, the TRBD1 call by TCRdb cannot be tested. From germline, CDR1 is PRHDT and CDR2 FYEKMQ (reference sequence). The CDR3 totals 15 residues. CDR3 loop: CASSIRTGGNTEAFF.

The chain's CDR3 is CSARAGPPGEQYF. The chain recombines TRBV20-1 with TRBJ2-7; TCRdb returns TRBD1, unconfirmable since there is no DNA. The CDR3 runs to 13 residues. Germline V gene sequence: CDR1 DFQATT, CDR2 SNEGSKA (reference sequence).

The chain couples TRBV28 to TRBJ2-5; TCRdb picks TRBD1, but there is no DNA to check that call. Looked up from germline, CDR1 is MDHEN and CDR2 is SYDVKM. The CDR3 covers 12 residues. The CDR3 protein is CASTPPRGTQYF.

The chain is built from TRBV20-1 and TRBJ2-1; TCRdb outputs TRBD1, but without DNA this stays unchecked. The CDR3 length is 13 residues. Germline CDR1 is DFQATT and CDR2 is SNEGSKA (reference sequence). CDR3 loop: CSAVSGVVNEQFF.

V is TRBV7-9 and J is TRBJ2-7. The CDR3 sequence is 14 residues long. The germline V gene has CDR1 SEHNR and CDR2 FQNEAQ (reference sequence). The CDR3 protein is CASSLVGGSYEQYF.

This chain joins TRBV7-9 and TRBJ2-7; the TRBD2 assignment by TCRdb is unverifiable without DNA. CDR1 and CDR2 (germline): SEHNR, FQNEAQ (reference sequence). The CDR3 runs 13 residues. The CDR3 loop reads CASSGTSRYEQYF. Drawing the rest from reference TRBV7-9 and TRBJ2-7, the complete variable domain is DTGVSQNPRHKITKRGQNVTFRCDPISEHNRLYWYRQTLGQGPEFLTYFQNEAQLEKSRLLSDRFSAERPKGSFSTLEIQRTEQGDSAMYLCASSGTSRYEQYFGPGTRLTVT.

The rearrangement joins TRBV6-2 or TRBV6-3 to TRBJ2-7; lacking DNA, the TRBD1 call made by TCRdb goes unchecked. The length of the CDR3 is 20 residues. Germline CDR1 and CDR2: MNHEY and SVGEGT. CDR3 protein: CASSGYRGVLRGKSSYEQYF.

This chain joins TRBV7-7 and TRBJ2-2. This CDR3 region has 14 residues. The germline V gene has CDR1 SSHAT and CDR2 FNYEAQ (reference sequence). CDR3 loop: CASSLGTNTGELFF. Full variable domain (outside the CDR3, taken from reference TRBV7-7 and TRBJ2-2): GAGVSQSPRYKVTKRGQDVTLRCDPISSHATLYWYQQALGQGPEFLTYFNYEAQPDKSGLPSDRFSAERPEGSISTLTIQRTEQRDSAMYRCASSLGTNTGELFFGEGSRLTVL.